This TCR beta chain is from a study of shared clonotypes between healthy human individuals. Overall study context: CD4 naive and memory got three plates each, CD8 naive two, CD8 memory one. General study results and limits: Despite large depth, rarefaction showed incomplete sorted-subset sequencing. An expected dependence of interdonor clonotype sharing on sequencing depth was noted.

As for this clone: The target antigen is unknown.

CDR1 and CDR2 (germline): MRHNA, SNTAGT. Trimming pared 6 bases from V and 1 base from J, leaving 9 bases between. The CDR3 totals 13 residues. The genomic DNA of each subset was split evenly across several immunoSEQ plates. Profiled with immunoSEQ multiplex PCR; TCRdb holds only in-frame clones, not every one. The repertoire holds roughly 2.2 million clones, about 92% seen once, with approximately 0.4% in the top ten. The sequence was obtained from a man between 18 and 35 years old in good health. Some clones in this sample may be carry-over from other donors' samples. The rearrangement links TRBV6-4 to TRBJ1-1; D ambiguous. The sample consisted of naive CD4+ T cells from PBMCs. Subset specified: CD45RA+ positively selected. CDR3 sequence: CASSFDGNTEAFF. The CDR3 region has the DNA TGTGCCAGCAGCTTCGACGGGAACACTGAAGCTTTCTTT.